This passage covers 23 T cell receptor beta chains from one sample sequenced in a study of quantifying T cell responses using KT2 cells. Study-level information: RNA was reverse transcribed with TCR alpha and beta constant-region primers.

An oligo carrying a UMI was ligated to the cDNA 3' end. An equimolar mix of RC1.1 and RC1.2 primed the beta chain across TRBC1 and TRBC2. TCRdb re-analysed the UMI-ligation and nested PCR reads in MiXCR, keeping a single row per CDR3 protein. The sample consists of tens of thousands of distinct CDR3 sequences, 6% to 9.5% of them appearing once. Sequencing was performed on PBMCs spiked with cells of the T cell clone KT2. These receptors came from a human donor.

The chain carries TRBV11-3 and TRBJ2-5; D perhaps matches TRBD2 (5 bases). CDR1 is SGHNT, CDR2 YENEEA, per germline. The germline V and J ends were trimmed by 5 bases and 5 bases, with 18 bases remaining between them. CDR3 length: 15 residues. In DNA, the CDR3 is TGTGCCAGCAGCCCCCGTGAGGGCCTCTTGGAGACCCAGTACTTC. Translating gives CASSPREGLLETQYF.

The sample holds a few counts of this clonotype. The chain couples TRBV7-9 to TRBJ2-6, with a possible D match to TRBD1 (6 bases). The CDR3 has 16 residues. Trimming stripped 10 bases from V and 0 bases from J, with 16 bases between. Per germline, CDR1 SEHNR and CDR2 FQNEAQ (reference sequence). The CDR3 reads CATRTVKYSGANVLTF. The CDR3 nucleotides read TGTGCCACCAGGACAGTAAAATACTCTGGGGCCAACGTCCTGACTTTC.

This clonotype was recorded many times. The rearrangement links TRBV7-9 to TRBJ1-1; no reliable D call. Germline CDR1 is SEHNR and CDR2 is FQNEAQ (reference sequence). The CDR3 contains 17 residues. V was cut by 4 bases and J by 0 bases, with 18 bases left in between. Here the CDR3 DNA reads TGTGCCAGCAGCTCCCCGACATACTACCGGATGAACACTGAAGCTTTCTTT. Translating gives CASSSPTYYRMNTEAFF.

This clonotype was detected only a few times. The chain couples TRBV15 to TRBJ1-5; a weak D match, TRBD1 (6 bases). V was pared by 0 bases and J by 3 bases, with 24 bases between. Germline CDR1 LNHNV, CDR2 YYDKDF (reference sequence). This CDR3 contains 20 residues. The CDR3 here is CATSRENLKDRRVSNQPQHF. CDR3 nucleotide sequence: TGTGCCACCAGCAGAGAGAACCTCAAGGACAGAAGAGTTTCCAATCAGCCCCAGCATTTT.

This CDR3 is CASSQDRNNEQFF. The CDR3 coding sequence is TGCGCCAGCAGCCAAGACAGGAACAATGAGCAGTTCTTC. The V call is TRBV4-3, the J call TRBJ2-1; no definite D call. The V gene lost 0 bases and the J gene lost 5 bases, with 5 bases spanning the gap. Germline V gene data show CDR1 as LGHNA and CDR2 as YSLEER. CDR3 length equals 13 residues.

This clonotype has just a few counts. The gene calls are TRBV7-2 and TRBJ2-1, with 10 bases that match TRBD2. The length of the CDR3 is 15 residues. V shed 2 bases and J 3 bases; nucleotides not matched to a gene: 1. Germline V CDR1 and CDR2: SGHTA, FQGNSA. The CDR3 loop is CASSLTSGVYNEQFF. The CDR3, as DNA: TGTGCCAGCAGCTTAACTAGCGGGGTCTACAATGAGCAGTTCTTC.

This clonotype appeared a few times. The J gene is TRBJ2-1, the V gene TRBV12-3 or TRBV12-4; a weak D match, TRBD1 (8 bases). With 1 base removed from V and 4 bases from J, the gap between germline ends came to 11 bases. The CDR3 runs 15 residues. The CDR3 region is CASSLEQGGYNEQFF. The CDR3 coding sequence is TGTGCCAGCAGTTTAGAACAGGGGGGGTACAATGAGCAGTTCTTC.

There are many counts of this clonotype. This chain links TRBV29-1 with TRBJ2-5; 8 positions agree with TRBD1. The CDR3 is made up of 11 amino acids. The germline V gene has CDR1 SQVTM and CDR2 ANQGSEA. In DNA form, the CDR3 reads TGCGTATCAGGGGGCGAAGAGACCCAGTACTTC. Its protein product is CVSGGEETQYF.

The sample holds a few counts of this clonotype. The genes are TRBV2 and TRBJ2-2; TRBD1 might be the D (5 bases). The V gene's germline CDR1 is SNHLY and CDR2 FYNNEI. CDR3 length: 14 residues. Trimming removed 3 bases from V and 1 base from J, with 6 bases in between. CDR3 in amino acids: CASSDQGNTGELFF. The CDR3 region has the DNA TGTGCCAGCAGTGACCAGGGGAACACCGGGGAGCTGTTTTTT.

The gene calls are TRBV6-6 and TRBJ1-1; perhaps TRBD1 as D (6 bases). The germline V and J ends were trimmed by 8 bases and 2 bases, with 12 bases remaining between them. The V gene's germline CDR1 is MNHNY and CDR2 SVGAGI (reference sequence). CDR3 length equals 13 residues. For the CDR3, the DNA is TGTGCCAGCGCCCGGACAGCTAACACTGAAGCTTTCTTT. As protein: CASARTANTEAFF.

There are many counts of this clonotype. The chain recombines TRBV7-2 with TRBJ2-5; no firm D call. Trimming took 3 bases from V and 6 from J, leaving 8 bases between them. The CDR3 contains 12 residues. Germline CDR1 reads SGHTA; CDR2 reads FQGNSA. The CDR3 protein is CASSFSEKTQYF. For the CDR3, the DNA is TGTGCCAGCAGCTTTTCGGAAAAGACCCAGTACTTC.

This clonotype was seen only a few times. The chain is built from TRBV2 and TRBJ2-3; 8 bases are a match to TRBD2. Germline V gives CDR1 SNHLY, CDR2 FYNNEI. V dropped 6 bases and J dropped 3; count of bases not matched to a gene: 5. This CDR3 is 14 amino acids long. The DNA of the CDR3 is TGTGCCAGCAGGCCGGGACTAGTGACAGATACGCAGTATTTT. This encodes CASRPGLVTDTQYF.

This clonotype was counted many times. The chain recombines TRBV6-5 with TRBJ1-4; no firm D call. V lost 7 bases, J lost 5 bases, and 20 bases lay in between. Germline V lookup: CDR1 MNHEY, CDR2 SVGAGI. The CDR3 sequence is 16 residues long. The CDR3: CASTTKRRGSNEKLFF. In nucleotides, the CDR3 is TGTGCCAGCACCACCAAGCGGCGGGGATCGAATGAAAAACTGTTTTTT.

This clonotype came up a few times. The chain is built from TRBV6-5 and TRBJ1-2; the D gene is possibly TRBD1 (5 bases). Germline CDR1 MNHEY, CDR2 SVGAGI. Trimming took 2 bases from V and 6 from J, leaving 10 bases between them. The CDR3 extends over 13 amino acids. CDR3 loop: CASSYGRVHGYTF. In nucleotides, the CDR3 is TGTGCCAGCAGTTACGGCAGGGTACATGGCTACACCTTC.

The rearrangement joins TRBV6-5 to TRBJ2-3; 9 nucleotides agree with TRBD2. The CDR3 runs 14 residues. V lost 4 bases and J lost 10; bases outside the gene matches: 9. Germline CDR1 is MNHEY and CDR2 is SVGAGI. CDR3 nucleotide sequence: TGTGCCAGCAGTTCGTATAGCGGGAGTAGAGCGCAGTATTTT. Encoded protein: CASSSYSGSRAQYF.

This chain connects TRBV6-6 to TRBJ2-7, with a tentative D call TRBD1 (5 bases). The CDR3 runs 12 residues. V lost 4 bases, J lost 7 bases, and 11 bases lay in between. Per the germline V gene, CDR1 is MNHNY and CDR2 is SVGAGI (reference sequence). The CDR3 is CASSWSGLEQYF. CDR3 bases: TGTGCCAGCAGTTGGTCAGGGCTGGAGCAGTACTTC.

By its share, this clonotype is large. The rearrangement links TRBV7-9 to TRBJ2-3; the match to TRBD1 covers 7 bases. The CDR3 length is 14 residues. The trim removed 5 bases at V and 2 bases at J, leaving 4 bases unmatched. Germline V gene lookup returns CDR1 SEHNR and CDR2 FQNEAQ (reference sequence). CDR3 protein: CASSGTADTDTQYF. CDR3 sequence (DNA): TGTGCCAGCAGCGGGACAGCCGACACAGATACGCAGTATTTT.

This clonotype has a handful of counts. The chain combines TRBV12-5 with TRBJ2-3; D is tentatively TRBD1 or TRBD2 (5 bases each). The germline CDR1 and CDR2 sequences are LGHNT and FRNRAP. V gave up 7 bases and J gave up 4 bases, with 18 bases separating them. The CDR3 length is 15 residues. CDR3 region: CASAVGQRGADTQYF. CDR3 coding DNA: TGTGCTAGTGCCGTAGGTCAGAGAGGGGCAGATACGCAGTATTTT.

This clonotype occurred many times. The chain employs TRBV7-9 and TRBJ1-2; D gene ambiguous. V lost 3 bases, J lost 4 bases, and 15 bases lay in between. Germline V CDR1 and CDR2: SEHNR, FQNEAQ (reference sequence). This CDR3 spans 15 amino acids. DNA of the CDR3: TGTGCCAGCAGCTTCCTCGGGCCCCATGGCTATGGCTACACCTTC. Translation: CASSFLGPHGYGYTF.

The chain combines TRBV7-4 with TRBJ2-3; TRBD1 might be the D (5 bases). Germline V CDR1 and CDR2: SGHVT, SQSDAQ. V was cut by 3 bases and J by 0 bases, with 13 bases left in between. CDR3 length equals 16 residues. Here the CDR3 reads CASSFDSRASTDTQYF. DNA for the CDR3: TGTGCCAGCAGCTTTGACAGTCGAGCTAGCACAGATACGCAGTATTTT.

This clonotype was observed many times. The chain employs TRBV6-4 and TRBJ2-1; perhaps TRBD1 as D (6 bases). With 5 bases removed from V and 8 bases from J, the gap between germline ends came to 16 bases. This CDR3 has 14 residues. Germline loops: CDR1 MRHNA, CDR2 SNTAGT. The CDR3 bases are TGTGCCAGCAGTCCCAAAACAGGGATCGATGAGCAGTTCTTC. Its protein is CASSPKTGIDEQFF.

This clonotype was picked up a small number of times. The chain combines TRBV5-5 with TRBJ1-1; D is unresolved. Trimming shortened V by 5 bases and J by 1 base, and 12 bases separated the two germline ends. Germline V gene data show CDR1 as SGHKS and CDR2 as YYEKEE (reference sequence). This CDR3 contains 14 residues. The CDR3 sequence is CASSIIPGNTEAFF. For the CDR3, the DNA is TGTGCCAGCAGTATTATCCCAGGGAACACTGAAGCTTTCTTT.

A few counts support this clonotype. V is TRBV15 and J is TRBJ2-3; 9 bases align to TRBD2. The germline V gene encodes CDR1 LNHNV and CDR2 YYDKDF (reference sequence). V shed 0 bases and J 4 bases; nucleotides not matched to a gene: 5. The CDR3 has 16 residues. CDR3: CATSREASGKADTQYF. As DNA, the CDR3 is TGTGCCACCAGCAGAGAGGCTAGCGGGAAAGCAGATACGCAGTATTTT.